The 7 T cell receptor beta chains below were found in one sample sequenced in a study of blood T cell repertoires in COVID-19. TCRdb's table, derived via immunoSEQ multiplex PCR, lists solely in-frame clones and lacks some. The sample holds 35,000 to 45,000 clones; 89% are singletons and the top ten take around 5.7%. The sample was peripheral blood. The receptors originated from a human donor in a cohort sampled during active COVID-19.

V and J are TRBV5-1 and TRBJ2-5, with a tentative D call TRBD2 (6 bases). Germline V gene lookup returns CDR1 SGHRS and CDR2 YFSETQ. The V end lost 4 bases, the J end lost 4 bases, and 14 bases lay between the germline ends. The length of the CDR3 is 14 residues. The CDR3 DNA reads as TGCGCCAGCAGCCCTGGGACGGAGGGAGAGACCCAGTACTTC. Its protein product is CASSPGTEGETQYF.

This chain joins TRBV12-3 or TRBV12-4 and TRBJ2-5; 7 nucleotides match TRBD1. The CDR3 covers 13 residues. Trimming removed 6 bases from V and 5 bases from J; junction bases left unmatched: 6. The CDR3 loop is CASSQTGLETQYF. Here the CDR3 DNA reads TGTGCCAGCAGCCAGACAGGGTTGGAGACCCAGTACTTC.

This clone appeared a single time. The V gene is TRBV19, the J gene TRBJ1-2, with D possibly being TRBD1 (5 bases). Germline-derived CDR1 and CDR2 are LNHDA and SQIVND (reference sequence). The CDR3 runs 15 residues. With 3 bases removed from V and 6 bases from J, the gap between germline ends came to 17 bases. CDR3 sequence (DNA): TGTGCCAGTAGTATTCCCAGGACAACTCCGGATGGCTACACCTTC. Translated: CASSIPRTTPDGYTF.

The V and J genes are TRBV6-5 and TRBJ2-7; D might be TRBD2 (6 bases). The CDR3 is 15 residues long. V lost 6 bases, J lost 3 bases, and 18 bases lay in between. Germline values: CDR1 MNHEY, CDR2 SVGAGI. Here the CDR3 reads CASSKEAGTHYEQYF. The DNA of the CDR3 is TGTGCCAGCAGCAAAGAAGCCGGGACTCACTACGAGCAGTACTTC.

The rearrangement links TRBV2 to TRBJ1-1; 10 positions match TRBD1. This CDR3 contains 15 residues. V trimming: 6 bases; J trimming: 0 bases; junction bases outside the gene matches: 4. In germline, CDR1 is SNHLY, CDR2 FYNNEI. The CDR3 bases are TGTGCCAGCAGGACAGGGGGCGGGGTGAACACTGAAGCTTTCTTT. Its protein product is CASRTGGGVNTEAFF.

The V gene is TRBV7-9, the J gene TRBJ2-7, with D hard to call. The V gene's germline CDR1 is SEHNR and CDR2 FQNEAQ (reference sequence). V gave up 10 bases and J gave up 0 bases, with 13 bases separating them. This CDR3 spans 13 amino acids. This CDR3 reads CATRRVSSYEQYF. The CDR3 bases are TGTGCCACTCGCCGGGTAAGCTCCTACGAGCAGTACTTC.

This chain uses TRBV5-1 with TRBJ1-3, with 10 bases matching TRBD1. CDR1 is SGHRS and CDR2 is YFSETQ in the germline V gene. CDR3 length: 20 residues. V shed 7 bases and J 2 bases; nucleotides not matched to a gene: 21. CDR3 in DNA: TGCGCCAGCTCAACACCCGATCCCGACAGGGGGCCGTCCACTGGAAACACCATATATTTT. Encoded protein: CASSTPDPDRGPSTGNTIYF.